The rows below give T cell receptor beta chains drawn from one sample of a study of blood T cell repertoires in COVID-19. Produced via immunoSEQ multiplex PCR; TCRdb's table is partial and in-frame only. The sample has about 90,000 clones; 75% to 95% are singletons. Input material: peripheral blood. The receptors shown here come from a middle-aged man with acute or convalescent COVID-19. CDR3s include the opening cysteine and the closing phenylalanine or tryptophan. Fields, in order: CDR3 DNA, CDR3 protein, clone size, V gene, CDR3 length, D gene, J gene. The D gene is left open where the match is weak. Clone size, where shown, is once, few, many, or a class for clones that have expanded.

TGTGCCAGCAGCCAAGACTCCGGACTAGCGGGAGGGGAGCAGTTCTTC	CASSQDSGLAGGEQFF	-	TRBV3-1/TRBV3-2	16	TRBD2	TRBJ2-1
TGTGCCAGCTCACCACTAACTCAGGGCGCTGGAAACACCATATATTTT	CASSPLTQGAGNTIYF	-	TRBV18	16	-	TRBJ1-3
TGTGCCAGCAGCTTAGAATCAATAGCGGGGGGGCAAGAGACCCAGTACTTC	CASSLESIAGGQETQYF	-	TRBV11-3	17	TRBD2	TRBJ2-5
TGTGCCTGGAAAGACAGGGGGGAATACAATGAGCAGTTCTTC	CAWKDRGEYNEQFF	-	TRBV30	14	TRBD1	TRBJ2-1
TGTGCCAGTAGTATCCCAAGACGACAGACGAACACTGAAGCTTTCTTT	CASSIPRRQTNTEAFF	-	TRBV19	16	-	TRBJ1-1
TGTGCCAGCAGCCCGACTAGCGGGAGGGCCACAGATACGCAGTATTTT	CASSPTSGRATDTQYF	-	TRBV7-2	16	TRBD2	TRBJ2-3
TGTGCCAGCAGCCCTCCGATCGGGACAATCTACGAGCAGTACTTC	CASSPPIGTIYEQYF	-	TRBV21-1	15	-	TRBJ2-7
TGTGCCAGTAGTATAGCTTGGGCCAGCTCCTACGAGCAGTACTTC	CASSIAWASSYEQYF	-	TRBV19	15	-	TRBJ2-7
TGTGCCATCAACAGAGGACAAGACTACGAGCAGTACTTC	CAINRGQDYEQYF	-	TRBV10-3	13	-	TRBJ2-7
TGTGCCAGCAGGTTACCGGGATTCACTTGGGGCTACACCTTC	CASRLPGFTWGYTF	-	TRBV28	14	-	TRBJ1-2
TGTGCCAGCATGGATCCGAGTCGGGGTTACAATGAGCAGTTCTTC	CASMDPSRGYNEQFF	once	TRBV6-1	15	-	TRBJ2-1
TGTGCCAGCAGCCCCCTCGGGGGAACAGTCTACGAGCAGTACTTC	CASSPLGGTVYEQYF	-	TRBV5-4	15	-	TRBJ2-7
TGTGCCAGCAGTGCCCTCTTAGGAGGCCAAGAGACCCAGTACTTC	CASSALLGGQETQYF	-	TRBV6-4	15	-	TRBJ2-5
TGTGCCAGCAGCAAACAGGGACCCCCGATGAACACTGAAGCTTTCTTT	CASSKQGPPMNTEAFF	-	TRBV11-2	16	-	TRBJ1-1
TGTGCCAGTATAGACACCGGTAGTCAGCCCCAGCATTTT	CASIDTGSQPQHF	-	TRBV19	13	-	TRBJ1-5
TGTGCCAGTACCCTCCGGGCTAGCGGGAGTACAGATACGCAGTATTTT	CASTLRASGSTDTQYF	-	TRBV19	16	TRBD2	TRBJ2-3
TGTGCCACCAGCGAAGGGGGTTGGGTCTCGAACACCGGGGAGCTGTTTTTT	CATSEGGWVSNTGELFF	-	TRBV24-1	17	-	TRBJ2-2
TGTGCCAGCAGCTTAGCGGGACGGATGAACACTGAAGCTTTCTTT	CASSLAGRMNTEAFF	-	TRBV5-5	15	-	TRBJ1-1
TGTGCAAGTCCAGAGGCGGGGAAGGGAGAAAACATTCAGTACTTC	CASPEAGKGENIQYF	once	TRBV12-2	15	-	TRBJ2-4
TGTGCCAGTAGTAAAGAAGCAGGGTCTTATGGCTACACCTTC	CASSKEAGSYGYTF	-	TRBV19	14	-	TRBJ1-2
TGTGCCAGCAGGGGACTAGCATATGAGCAGTTCTTC	CASRGLAYEQFF	-	TRBV12-3/TRBV12-4	12	TRBD2	TRBJ2-1
TGCAGTGCTAGTCCCCCGGGACAGGATTACAATGAGCAGTTCTTC	CSASPPGQDYNEQFF	-	TRBV20-1	15	TRBD1	TRBJ2-1
TGTGCCAGTAGTATCGTCTCCTCCTACAATGAGCAGTTCTTC	CASSIVSSYNEQFF	-	TRBV19	14	-	TRBJ2-1
TGTGCTAGTGGTTGGCTACTAGCGGGAGCGGGCACCGGGGAGCTGTTTTTT	CASGWLLAGAGTGELFF	-	TRBV12-5	17	TRBD2	TRBJ2-2
TGTGCCAGCAGTGTTGAGTATTCTGTCTCCTACAATGAGCAGTTCTTC	CASSVEYSVSYNEQFF	-	TRBV6-4	16	-	TRBJ2-1
TGTGCCAGCACCCTTTGGCAGGGCAACCAAGAGACCCAGTACTTC	CASTLWQGNQETQYF	-	TRBV7-9	15	-	TRBJ2-5
TGTGCCAGCGGACTAGTTGCAACTAATGAAAAACTGTTTTTT	CASGLVATNEKLFF	-	TRBV6-4	14	-	TRBJ1-4
TGCGCCAGCAGGATGAGACAGGGTAATCAGCCCCAGCATTTT	CASRMRQGNQPQHF	once	TRBV10-1	14	TRBD1	TRBJ1-5
TGTGCCAGCAGCCAACAGGGGGCGCGATGGGTGGCTTTCTTT	CASSQQGARWVAFF	-	TRBV6-5	14	TRBD1	TRBJ1-1
TGTGCCAGCAGGGCTAGCGGGAGCGATGAGCAGTTCTTC	CASRASGSDEQFF	-	TRBV13	13	TRBD2	TRBJ2-1
TGTGCCAGCAGACCCGGAATTGGGTCGCGGGAGCAGTACTTC	CASRPGIGSREQYF	many	TRBV7-8	14	-	TRBJ2-7
TGTGCCAGCAGTAGGGGGAGTCGCTTTTTCAATGAGCAGTTCTTC	CASSRGSRFFNEQFF	-	TRBV6-5	15	-	TRBJ2-1
TGTGCCTGGAGTGATAGGGGTGCGGATTCACCCCTCCACTTT	CAWSDRGADSPLHF	-	TRBV30	14	-	TRBJ1-6
TGTGCCTGGAGTGTTCCTGACAGGGTAACCGGGGAGCTGTTTTTT	CAWSVPDRVTGELFF	-	TRBV30	15	TRBD1	TRBJ2-2
TGTGCCAGCTCACCTCGACAGGGCAACTCCTACGAGCAGTACTTC	CASSPRQGNSYEQYF	-	TRBV18	15	TRBD1	TRBJ2-7
TGTGCCAGTAGTATTTCGGCAGGGGGATCCCAAGAGACCCAGTACTTC	CASSISAGGSQETQYF	-	TRBV19	16	TRBD1	TRBJ2-5
TGTGCCAGCAGTTACTCGATCAGGGGGACAGAGACCCAGTACTTC	CASSYSIRGTETQYF	-	TRBV6-6	15	TRBD1	TRBJ2-5
TGTGCCAGCAGCTTGCCCGGGACAGGGGTGTACGACGAGCAGTACTTC	CASSLPGTGVYDEQYF	-	TRBV5-6	16	TRBD1	TRBJ2-7
TGTGCCAGCAGCGCGCCACCGGGACTAGCGGGAGGGCCCTACGAGCAGTACTTC	CASSAPPGLAGGPYEQYF	-	TRBV7-2	18	TRBD2	TRBJ2-7
TGCGCCAGCAGCTTGTTAGGTGGCGGGGGGGACGAGCAGTACTTC	CASSLLGGGGDEQYF	-	TRBV5-1	15	TRBD2	TRBJ2-7
TGTGCCAGCAGGGACAACAGGGACTACGAGCAGTACTTC	CASRDNRDYEQYF	-	TRBV6-7	13	-	TRBJ2-7
TGCGCCAGCAGCTTGGAAGCCGGCTATGGCTACACCTTC	CASSLEAGYGYTF	-	TRBV5-1	13	-	TRBJ1-2
TGTGCCAGCCTAGACAGGGGCGGTGAAAAACTGTTTTTT	CASLDRGGEKLFF	-	TRBV6-5	13	TRBD1	TRBJ1-4
TGTGCCAGCAGCTTAGACTTTGCAGGGGTGGACACTGAAGCTTTCTTT	CASSLDFAGVDTEAFF	-	TRBV11-3	16	-	TRBJ1-1
TGTGCCAGCAGCTTGGAGGAAAGGGAGGGCATGGCTTTCTTT	CASSLEEREGMAFF	-	TRBV5-4	14	-	TRBJ1-1
TGCGCCAGCAGCCAAGTAAGGGAGAGAGGGCAGCCCCAGCATTTT	CASSQVRERGQPQHF	once	TRBV4-1	15	-	TRBJ1-5
TGTGCCAGCAGAAGGACTAGCGGGACCCAGTACTTC	CASRRTSGTQYF	-	TRBV27	12	TRBD2	TRBJ2-5
TGTGCCAGCAGCCTCCTCGGGGGCTCCTACAATGAGCAGTTCTTC	CASSLLGGSYNEQFF	-	TRBV27	15	-	TRBJ2-1